A selection of T cell receptor beta chains follows, all from one sample in a study of graft-versus-host responses after intestinal transplantation. Their specific antigens are unknown. Here immunoSEQ multiplex PCR was the method, and the copy in TCRdb shows in-frame clones only, minus some. The sample shows more than 75,000 clones, around 93% of them seen only once. The sample was unstimulated CD4+ T cells sorted from spleen or lymph node cells, taken before transplant. Receptor source: a human donor who was the organ donor for an intestinal transplant. The CDR3 runs from the conserved cysteine through the conserved F or W.

V gene	CDR3 protein
TRBV2	CASTGLAVTYEQYF
TRBV27	CASSPRPGSAEQYF
TRBV5-4	CASSAHRGRGTTDTQYF
TRBV9	CASSVGTGHYGYTF
TRBV27	CASSPKRGATYNEQFF
TRBV5-6	CASSSIGESHRPTDTQYF
TRBV19	CATTYGANTEAFF
TRBV18	CASSPEEGLQETQYF
TRBV10-1	CASSVGQGREQYF
TRBV2	CASSGGSSYNSPLHF
TRBV5-6	CASSLGLTSTDTQYF
TRBV30	CAWSVNGGARGADTQYF
TRBV10-3	CAIRRQENEKLFF
TRBV6-6	CASRQDNSPLHF
TRBV5-1	CASSLTGSYNSPLHF
TRBV2	CASRERTGTYEQYF
TRBV6-5	CASIGLGPGELFF
TRBV18	CASSGGLADLTGELFF
TRBV11-2	CASSSALAGSYEQYF
TRBV29-1	CSVGGIGLSQETQYF
TRBV5-1	CASSLGGTEAYGYTF
TRBV5-6	CASSFASSGIGGQETQYF
TRBV5-1	CASSFYRDHYEQYF
TRBV28	CASSFVGGTVSNQPQHF
TRBV6-1	CASSGTGGGQPQHF
TRBV10-3	CAISDRASGRGVTQYF
TRBV9	CASSPMSTDTQYF
TRBV14	CASSANRYYEQYF
TRBV25-1	CASKTGFTEAFF
TRBV11-2	CASSFGETQYF
TRBV9	CASSVEGASTDTQYF
TRBV7-2	CASSLFSQGYWNTEAFF
TRBV7-6	CASSSGLAGATRDTQYF
TRBV5-1	CASSLVGGAGRSPLHF
TRBV18	CASSLLGLAEETQYF
TRBV14	CASSQDRTLVRETQYF
TRBV18	CASSRDLSSLELFF
TRBV6-1	CASSDASGYAGELFF
TRBV18	CASSPRVDRGGSEAFF
TRBV5-4	CASSYLASVKETQYF
TRBV6-6	CASRGQGSGWRTEAFF
TRBV6-1	CASSEIWGRVEQFF
TRBV6-1	CASSGTLIPPEAFF
TRBV5-1	CASSFASGNEQFF
TRBV5-1	CASKDGGGARNEQFF
TRBV30	CAWKSVGRGSTGELFF
TRBV18	CASSRQGQPQHF
TRBV6-1	CASRGQLNTEAFF
TRBV28	CASSSPNTEAFF
TRBV11-3	CASAAYTDTQYF
TRBV4-1	CASSQGDREGGYTF
TRBV19	CASSMPGLYYEQYF
TRBV29-1	CSAWGLAGGNTGELFF
TRBV11-2	CASSLQGFLDSPLHF
TRBV19	CASRGQGAGTEAFF
TRBV10-3	CASRAKQATGNTEAFF
TRBV7-8	CASSSYSYEQYF
TRBV5-1	CASYDRGLNYGYTF
TRBV7-7	CASSPDLGDEQFF
TRBV6-5	CASRSRGTSYEQYF